This entry lists 2 T cell receptor beta chains sequenced from one sample in a study of cytomegalovirus exposure and HLA in healthy donors. PCR involved 60 Vbeta and 13 Jbeta primers. This table comes from immunoSEQ multiplex PCR, and its TCRdb copy is limited to in-frame clones, with some not included. This sample has 140,000 or so clones, with about a tenth found just once. Sequenced sample: PBMCs. These receptors were collected from a male donor in good health and CMV-seronegative.

This clone was detected a few times. The rearrangement uses TRBV29-1 and TRBJ1-1; no definite D call. The germline V gene has CDR1 SQVTM and CDR2 ANQGSEA. Trimming cost V 1 base and J 5 bases, with 17 bases left between them. This CDR3 spans 15 amino acids. This CDR3 reads CSVEGPSGRRTEAFF. The CDR3 region has the DNA TGCAGCGTTGAAGGCCCCTCGGGGAGGAGGACTGAAGCTTTCTTT.

This clone came up a few times. This chain connects TRBV7-9 to TRBJ1-4, with a tentative D call TRBD1 (6 bases). Trimming shortened V by 8 bases and J by 4 bases, and 11 bases separated the two germline ends. The CDR3 runs to 13 residues. CDR1 and CDR2 (germline): SEHNR, FQNEAQ (reference sequence). Here the CDR3 reads CASQQGINEKLFF. The CDR3 coding sequence is TGTGCCAGCCAACAGGGTATTAATGAAAAACTGTTTTTT.